A selection of T cell receptor beta chains follows, all from one sample in a study of blood T cells in healthy people across ages. TCRdb reprocessed the 5' RACE reads via MiXCR and lists one record per CDR3 protein. Here the sample spans 600,000 or so distinct CDR3 sequences, about 45% being singletons. The sequencing input was blood. The receptors originated from a man aged 80 or over in good health. CDR3s include the opening cysteine and the closing phenylalanine or tryptophan. A D gene is named only where the DNA matches it firmly. Part of the rows lack a size; the others show once, few, many or a class for expanded clones.

D gene | J gene | clone size | V gene | CDR3 length | CDR3 protein | CDR3 DNA
NA | TRBJ2-1 | many | TRBV6-6 | 15 | CASRSQGRISYEQFF | TGTGCCAGCAGATCCCAGGGGCGCATTAGCTATGAGCAGTTCTTC
TRBD2 | TRBJ2-1 | NA | TRBV7-2 | 18 | CASSLGASGTKGYGEQFF | TGTGCCAGCAGCTTAGGGGCTAGCGGGACTAAGGGTTACGGTGAGCAGTTCTTC
TRBD2 | TRBJ2-7 | NA | TRBV20-1 | 15 | CSASGTSGRKYEQYF | TGCAGTGCTAGCGGGACTAGCGGGAGGAAGTACGAGCAGTACTTC
NA | TRBJ2-1 | NA | TRBV9 | 12 | CASSSLRDEQFF | TGTGCCAGCAGCTCCCTCCGGGATGAGCAGTTCTTC
NA | TRBJ2-1 | NA | TRBV20-1 | 16 | CSARDVAKDTYNEQFF | TGCAGTGCTAGAGATGTGGCCAAGGATACCTACAATGAGCAGTTCTTC
TRBD2 | TRBJ2-1 | NA | TRBV7-8 | 14 | CASSLVGGRNEQFF | TGTGCCAGCAGCTTAGTAGGCGGGAGAAATGAGCAGTTCTTC
TRBD1 | TRBJ1-5 | NA | TRBV6-5 | 16 | CASSRTGGRGNQPQHF | TGTGCCAGCAGCAGGACAGGGGGCCGGGGCAATCAGCCCCAGCATTTT
NA | TRBJ1-2 | NA | TRBV11-1 | 14 | CASSLQTGNYGYTF | TGTGCCAGCAGCCTCCAGACAGGAAACTATGGCTACACCTTC
NA | TRBJ1-1 | NA | TRBV5-5 | 15 | CASSSYRAENTEAFF | TGTGCCAGCAGCTCCTACAGGGCCGAGAACACTGAAGCTTTCTTT
NA | TRBJ2-1 | NA | TRBV6-2/TRBV6-3 | 15 | CASSSAAGAYNEQFF | TGTGCCAGCAGCTCAGCGGCAGGGGCTTACAATGAGCAGTTCTTC
NA | TRBJ2-3 | few | TRBV7-2 | 16 | CASSLTAPGSTDTQYF | TGTGCCAGCAGCCTCACCGCGCCAGGGAGCACAGATACGCAGTATTTT
TRBD2 | TRBJ2-1 | NA | TRBV4-2 | 16 | CASSQDLASGWGYGFF | TGTGCCAGCAGCCAAGATTTAGCTAGCGGGTGGGGGTATGGGTTCTTC
NA | TRBJ2-3 | NA | TRBV4-3 | 16 | CASSREWGNDADTQYF | TGCGCCAGCAGCCGCGAATGGGGGAACGACGCAGATACGCAGTATTTT
TRBD1 | TRBJ1-4 | NA | TRBV29-1 | 12 | CSAGTGSRKPFF | TGCAGCGCCGGGACAGGGAGTAGAAAACCGTTTTTT
TRBD2 | TRBJ2-5 | NA | TRBV6-2/TRBV6-3 | 15 | CASKAGGVLLETQYF | TGTGCCAGCAAAGCGGGGGGCGTACTCTTAGAGACCCAGTACTTC
NA | TRBJ2-7 | few | TRBV6-2/TRBV6-3 | 17 | CASSYASKGSTSYEQYF | TGTGCCAGCAGTTACGCGTCAAAAGGGTCTACTTCCTACGAGCAGTACTTC
NA | TRBJ2-1 | NA | TRBV7-2 | 17 | CASSRSGPRETYNEQFF | TGTGCCAGCAGCCGAAGCGGGCCAAGGGAAACGTACAATGAGCAGTTCTTC
TRBD1 | TRBJ1-2 | once | TRBV9 | 16 | CASSVGAGQGFHGYTF | TGTGCCAGCAGCGTAGGAGCGGGACAGGGATTCCATGGCTACACCTTC